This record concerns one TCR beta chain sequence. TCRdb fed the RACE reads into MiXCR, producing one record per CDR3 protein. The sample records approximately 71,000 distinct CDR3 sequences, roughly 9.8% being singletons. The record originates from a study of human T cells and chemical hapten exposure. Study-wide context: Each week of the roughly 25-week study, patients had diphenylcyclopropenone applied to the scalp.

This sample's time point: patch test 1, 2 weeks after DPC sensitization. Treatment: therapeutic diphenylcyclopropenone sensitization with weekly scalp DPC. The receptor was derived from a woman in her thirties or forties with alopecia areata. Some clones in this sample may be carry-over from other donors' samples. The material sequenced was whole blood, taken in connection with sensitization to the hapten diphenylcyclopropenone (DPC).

The CDR3 sequence is CASSLSRSPLHF. The CDR3 bases are TGCGCCAGCAGCCTGAGTCGCTCACCCCTCCACTTT. The genes are TRBV5-1 and TRBJ1-6, with no clear D. V was pared by 4 bases and J by 10 bases, with 9 bases between. CDR1 SGHRS and CDR2 YFSETQ come from the germline V gene. The CDR3 extends over 12 amino acids.